This is a list of T cell receptor beta chains from one sample in a study of technical replicates of blood from a handful of donors. Profiling relied on immunoSEQ multiplex PCR, and the TCRdb table lists in-frame clones only, not all of them. Of 79,000 or so clones listed, approximately 93% were seen once; the top ten hold about 0.36%. What was sequenced was T cells isolated from PBMCs. Receptors were obtained from a human donor in good health. CDR3s include the opening cysteine and the closing phenylalanine or tryptophan. Each record gives: V gene, CDR3 length, J gene, clone size, D gene, CDR3 protein, CDR3 DNA. D genes are given only for firm matches. Clone size is given for some rows only: seen once, a few or many times, or a class if the clone is expanded.

TRBV27	13	TRBJ1-2	.	TRBD1	CATGTGGASGYTF	TGTGCCACCGGGACAGGGGGCGCATCTGGCTACACCTTC
TRBV7-2	14	TRBJ2-5	.	.	CASSFDNFQETQYF	TGTGCCAGCAGCTTCGACAATTTCCAAGAGACCCAGTACTTC
TRBV27	14	TRBJ2-5	once	.	CASSSRAGAETQYF	TGTGCCAGCAGTTCCCGGGCAGGGGCGGAGACCCAGTACTTC
TRBV2	17	TRBJ2-6	.	.	CASSLIPGDSGANVLTF	TGTGCCAGCAGCCTAATTCCGGGGGACTCTGGGGCCAACGTCCTGACTTTC
TRBV7-2	13	TRBJ1-2	once	.	CASSQDWVSGYTF	TGTGCCAGCAGCCAGGATTGGGTCTCGGGCTACACCTTC
TRBV5-4	16	TRBJ1-2	.	.	CASSRRGHPSDYGYTF	TGTGCCAGCAGCAGACGGGGACACCCATCGGATTATGGCTACACCTTC
TRBV5-1	17	TRBJ2-3	.	TRBD1	CASSAGTGGTSTDTQYF	TGCGCCAGCAGCGCAGGGACAGGGGGGACTAGCACAGATACGCAGTATTTT
TRBV13	15	TRBJ2-7	once	TRBD1	CASSSRDRGIYEQYF	TGTGCCAGCAGCTCCCGGGACAGGGGGATCTACGAGCAGTACTTC
TRBV2	14	TRBJ1-3	.	.	CASNIAVYGNTIYF	TGTGCCAGCAATATAGCGGTTTACGGAAACACCATATATTTT
TRBV6-1	11	TRBJ2-1	.	.	CATWSDNEQFF	TGTGCCACCTGGTCGGACAATGAGCAGTTCTTC
TRBV2	14	TRBJ1-4	.	.	CASRVSRANEKLFF	TGTGCCAGCAGGGTTTCACGGGCTAATGAAAAACTGTTTTTT
TRBV5-4	15	TRBJ2-3	.	.	CASSLDSGWADTQYF	TGTGCCAGCAGCTTGGATTCCGGTTGGGCGGATACGCAGTATTTT
TRBV10-3	16	TRBJ1-5	.	TRBD1	CAISEPGTGLGQPQHF	TGTGCCATCAGTGAGCCGGGGACAGGGCTAGGTCAGCCCCAGCATTTT